These T cell receptor beta chains were read from a single sample in a study of cytomegalovirus exposure and HLA in healthy donors. Using immunoSEQ multiplex PCR, the repertoire was profiled, and TCRdb retains in-frame clones only, with some absent. The sample yields roughly 140,000 clones, 82% seen once. The sample comprised PBMCs. These receptors were taken from a male donor in good health and CMV-seronegative. Both conserved end residues are trimmed from each CDR3. A D gene is named only where the DNA matches it firmly. The size entry is marked missing in some rows and otherwise reads once, few, many or a size class.

v_gene	abundance	d_gene	j_gene	CDR3aa
TRBV30	.	.	TRBJ2-2	ALAVGELF
TRBV28	.	TRBD1	TRBJ1-2	ASSSWGQPNYGYT
TRBV4-1	.	.	TRBJ1-2	ASSQAGGGRNYGYT
TRBV7-9	.	.	TRBJ2-2	ASSLGQITGELF
TRBV4-1	.	TRBD1	TRBJ1-1	ASSATGRRTEAF
TRBV28	.	.	TRBJ2-7	ASSSRRGPLAYEQY
TRBV5-1	.	.	TRBJ1-2	ASSFLAGYGYT
TRBV5-4	.	.	TRBJ1-1	ASSPAGIMNTEAF
TRBV5-1	.	.	TRBJ2-1	ASSLGVRTQSYNEQF
TRBV27	.	.	TRBJ2-7	ASRLNSGTYTYEQY
TRBV12-5	once	TRBD2	TRBJ2-2	ASGNHSGRIGELF
TRBV6-5	.	TRBD1	.	ASSYQGASYEQY